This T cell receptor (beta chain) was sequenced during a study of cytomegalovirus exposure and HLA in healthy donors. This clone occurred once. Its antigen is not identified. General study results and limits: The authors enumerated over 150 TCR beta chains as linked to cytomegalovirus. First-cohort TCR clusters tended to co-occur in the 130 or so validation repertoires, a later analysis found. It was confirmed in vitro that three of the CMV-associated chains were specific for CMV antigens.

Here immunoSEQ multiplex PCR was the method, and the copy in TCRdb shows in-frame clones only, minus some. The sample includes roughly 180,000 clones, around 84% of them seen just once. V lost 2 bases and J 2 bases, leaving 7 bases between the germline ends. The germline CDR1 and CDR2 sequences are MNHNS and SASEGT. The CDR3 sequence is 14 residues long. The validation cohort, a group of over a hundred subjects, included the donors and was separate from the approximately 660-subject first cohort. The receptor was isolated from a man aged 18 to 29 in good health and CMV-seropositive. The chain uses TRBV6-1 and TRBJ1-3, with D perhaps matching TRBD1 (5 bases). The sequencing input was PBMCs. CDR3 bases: TGTGCCAGCAGTGAATTCAGGGCTGGAAACACCATATATTTT. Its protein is CASSEFRAGNTIYF.